Presented here are 32 T cell receptor beta chains from one specimen sequenced in a study of prognosis after radiotherapy for stage I lung cancer. TCR beta CDR3 amplification from genomic DNA was performed by two-round multiplex PCR. Used in first-round PCR were primers specific to each TRBV and TRBJ gene. TCRdb itself ran the multiplex PCR reads through MiXCR, one entry per CDR3 protein. The profile shows 38,000 or so distinct CDR3 sequences, around 22% of them singletons. Sequencing was performed on PBMCs, taken before or after stereotactic body radiation therapy (not recorded which). The receptors come from a donor aged 50 or older with non-small cell lung cancer.

Many counts were recorded for this clonotype. The rearrangement uses TRBV30 and TRBJ2-3; D ambiguous. Per germline, CDR1 GTSNPN and CDR2 SVGIG (reference sequence). V was clipped by 0 bases and J by 4 bases, with 11 bases between them. The CDR3 contains 14 residues. DNA for the CDR3: TGTGCCTGGAGTGTACGTCGGGTGTCAGATACGCAGTATTTT. Amino acid sequence: CAWSVRRVSDTQYF.

This clonotype came up many times. The rearrangement links TRBV9 to TRBJ2-7; D is unclear. The germline gives CDR1 SGDLS, CDR2 YYNGEE. This CDR3 comprises 13 residues. V was clipped by 0 bases and J by 4 bases, with 8 bases between them. For the CDR3, the DNA is TGTGCCAGCAGCGTAGCTGGGGATTACGAGCAGTACTTC. It specifies CASSVAGDYEQYF. The whole variable domain, filled in from reference TRBV9 and TRBJ2-7, reads DSGVTQTPKHLITATGQRVTLRCSPRSGDLSVYWYQQSLDQGLQFLIQYYNGEERAKGNILERFSAQQFPDLHSELNLSSLELGDSALYFCASSVAGDYEQYFGPGTRLTVT.

For this clonotype: A much larger clone sits a single nucleotide away, making a read error possible. This chain uses TRBV18 with TRBJ2-5; 11 nucleotides line up with TRBD1. With the DNA end fitting TRBJ2-1 better, the J assignment may be wrong. Germline V gene lookup returns CDR1 KGHSH and CDR2 LQKENI. The CDR3 extends over 15 amino acids. Here the CDR3 reads CANSPGTGGFNEQFF. In DNA form, the CDR3 reads TGTGCCAACTCACCCGGGACAGGGGGATTTAATGAGCAGTTCTTC.

This clonotype was detected ten times or more. The chain recombines TRBV24-1 with TRBJ2-5; the match to TRBD2 covers 8 bases. V was clipped by 7 bases and J by 2 bases; unmatched bases: 8. Germline CDR1 KGHDR, CDR2 SFDVKD. CDR3 length equals 15 residues. The CDR3 here is CATRSGTRAQETQYF. The CDR3 nucleotides read TGTGCCACCAGATCCGGGACTAGGGCACAAGAGACCCAGTACTTC.

As for this clonotype: The CDR3 end shows no conserved phenylalanine or tryptophan, and so a read error is likely. V is TRBV27 and J is TRBJ2-7, with D perhaps matching TRBD1 or TRBD2 (5 bases each). The CDR3 spans 14 residues. Trimming removed 7 bases from V and 1 base from J, with 14 bases in between. Germline V gene sequence: CDR1 MNHEY, CDR2 SMNVEV (reference sequence). The CDR3, as DNA: TGTGCCAGCACCTTAAGGGACGGATCCTACGAGCAGTACCTC. This gives the protein CASTLRDGSYEQYL.

The rearrangement joins TRBV5-4 to TRBJ1-2; TRBD1 might be the D (6 bases). Trimming removed 4 bases from V and 8 bases from J, with 21 bases in between. The CDR3 is 15 residues long. In germline, CDR1 is SGHNT, CDR2 YYREEE (reference sequence). CDR3 region: CASSALEGGGGGYTF. The DNA for the CDR3 is TGTGCCAGCAGCGCCTTAGAAGGGGGAGGCGGGGGCTACACCTTC.

This clonotype appeared many times. The chain uses TRBV27 and TRBJ2-7; D tentatively reads TRBD1 or TRBD2 (6 bases each). The CDR3 is 14 residues long. Trimming took off 6 bases at V and 3 bases at J, with 15 bases between the two ends. From germline, CDR1 is MNHEY and CDR2 SMNVEV (reference sequence). The chain's CDR3 is CASRAPGAHYEQYF. The CDR3 region has the DNA TGTGCCAGCAGAGCCCCGGGGGCCCACTACGAGCAGTACTTC.

This clonotype was counted ten times or more. The rearrangement joins TRBV9 to TRBJ2-7; a weak D match, TRBD1 (6 bases). CDR3 length: 15 residues. The V and J ends lost 4 bases and 4 bases respectively, with 18 bases between them. CDR1 SGDLS and CDR2 YYNGEE come from the germline V gene. The CDR3 reads CASSRLPMGAYEQYF. Here the CDR3 DNA reads TGTGCCAGCAGCCGACTTCCAATGGGGGCTTACGAGCAGTACTTC.

This clonotype was detected only a few times. The chain links TRBV10-3 to TRBJ2-5; TRBD2 matches at 7 bases. Germline CDR1 and CDR2: ENHRY and SYGVKD. This CDR3 spans 15 amino acids. Trimming removed 3 bases from V and 3 bases from J; junction bases left unmatched: 7. CDR3 DNA sequence: TGTGCCATCAGTGAATCAAGCGGGGCAAAAGAGACCCAGTACTTC. This sequence encodes CAISESSGAKETQYF.

This clonotype was picked up a small number of times. A much more abundant neighbour one base away suggests this may be a read error. The chain joins TRBV5-8 to TRBJ1-5; TRBD1 matches at 7 bases. Germline V gene data show CDR1 as SGHTS and CDR2 as YDEGEE. V lost 6 bases, J lost 2 bases, and 5 bases stayed unmatched. The CDR3 length is 14 residues. CDR3 region: CASKGQRGNQPQHF. In nucleotides, the CDR3 is TGTGCCAGCAAGGGACAGAGAGGCAATCAGCCCCAGCATTTT. The full variable domain, its missing parts supplied by reference TRBV5-8 and TRBJ1-5, is EAGVTQSPTHLIKTRGQQATLRCSPISGHTSVYWYQQALGLGLQFLLWYDEGEERNRGNFPPRFSGRQFPNYSSELNVNALELEDSALYLCASKGQRGNQPQHFGDGTRLSIL.

This chain uses TRBV27 with TRBJ2-5; the match to TRBD2 covers 7 bases. Germline V gene sequence: CDR1 MNHEY, CDR2 SMNVEV (reference sequence). V lost 2 bases to trimming and J lost 8 bases; unmatched junction nucleotides: 11. The CDR3 spans 15 residues. CDR3 region: CASSLGTTGIRTQYF. CDR3 DNA: TGTGCCAGCAGTTTAGGGACTACAGGAATAAGAACCCAGTACTTC.

In its sample, this clonotype was seen a few times. V usage is TRBV5-1 and J usage is TRBJ2-5, with 7 nucleotides matching TRBD1. V was clipped by 4 bases and J by 3 bases; unmatched bases: 9. Germline CDR1 reads SGHRS; CDR2 reads YFSETQ. The CDR3 runs to 15 residues. In DNA form, the CDR3 reads TGCGCCAGCAGCCTGGGTTACAGGGGAAAAGAGACCCAGTACTTC. Translation gives CASSLGYRGKETQYF.

The table lists this clonotype with many counts. J is TRBJ2-7 and V is TRBV28; 8 bases match TRBD1. CDR3 size: 14 residues. Per the germline V gene, CDR1 is MDHEN and CDR2 is SYDVKM. V gave up 7 bases and J gave up 0 bases; unmatched junction bases: 5. CDR3 in amino acids: CASTGGAYSYEQYF. The DNA of the CDR3 is TGTGCCAGCACAGGGGGCGCGTACTCCTACGAGCAGTACTTC.

This clonotype showed up many times. The CDR3 here is CASSQETTAGAKNIQYF. In DNA, the CDR3 is TGTGCCAGCAGCCAAGAGACAACGGCCGGAGCCAAAAACATTCAGTACTTC. V gene TRBV4-2 combines with J gene TRBJ2-4, with D unclear. This CDR3 spans 17 amino acids. Germline CDR1 is LGHNA and CDR2 is YNFKEQ. V shed 0 bases and J shed 0 bases, with 12 bases lying between them.

Ten or more counts support this clonotype. The chain uses TRBV28 and TRBJ2-7, with 8 nucleotides matching TRBD2. After removal of 10 bases from V and 2 bases from J, the junction contained 7 bases not matched to a gene. The V gene's germline CDR1 is MDHEN and CDR2 SYDVKM. CDR3 length equals 13 residues. The DNA for the CDR3 is TGTGCCACCCTGCGGGGGGCGCCCTACGAGCAGTACTTC. Protein product: CATLRGAPYEQYF.

This clonotype was detected many times. As DNA, the CDR3 is TGTGCCAGCTCACTGAAGGACAGGGGGCAGCCCCAGCATTTT. Protein sequence: CASSLKDRGQPQHF. This chain joins TRBV18 and TRBJ1-5, with 10 bases fitting TRBD1. Trimming cost V 4 bases and J 7 bases; bases outside gene matches: 4. There are 14 residues in the CDR3. Germline V lookup: CDR1 KGHSH, CDR2 LQKENI.

This clonotype has at least ten counts. This chain uses TRBV20-1 with TRBJ2-1; 12 nucleotides line up with TRBD2. Germline V gene lookup returns CDR1 DFQATT and CDR2 SNEGSKA (reference sequence). The CDR3 extends over 14 amino acids. Trimming cost V 4 bases and J 3 bases; bases outside gene matches: 1. The CDR3 spells CSAMTSGSYNEQFF. CDR3 nucleotides: TGCAGTGCTATGACTAGCGGGAGCTACAATGAGCAGTTCTTC.

This clonotype was recorded at least ten times. J is TRBJ2-4 and V is TRBV3-1; tentative D call: TRBD1 (5 bases). Trimming took 0 bases from V and 3 from J, leaving 9 bases between them. The germline CDR1 and CDR2 sequences are LGHDT and YNNKEL (reference sequence). CDR3 length: 15 amino acids. The CDR3 coding sequence is TGTGCCAGCAGCCAAGAAGGGGCAGGCAAAAACATTCAGTACTTC. It yields the protein CASSQEGAGKNIQYF.

This clonotype was observed many times. The CDR3 DNA reads TGCGCCAGCAGCCCCGGGCGGGAGGTCCGGGATGAGCAGTTCTTC. It translates to CASSPGREVRDEQFF. The rearrangement joins TRBV4-1 to TRBJ2-1; the match to TRBD2 covers 8 bases. After removal of 4 bases from V and 8 bases from J, the junction contained 10 bases not matched to a gene. The CDR3 extends over 15 amino acids. CDR1 MGHRA and CDR2 YSYEKL come from the germline V gene.

This clonotype was detected ten times or more. The chain's CDR3 is CASSEGTGIYEQYF. CDR3 sequence (DNA): TGTGCCAGCAGCGAGGGGACAGGGATCTACGAGCAGTACTTC. The chain links TRBV5-4 to TRBJ2-7; 9 nucleotides line up with TRBD1. V shed 4 bases, J shed 3 bases, and the junction held 5 bases outside the gene matches. Germline V CDR1 and CDR2: SGHNT, YYREEE (reference sequence). The CDR3 extends over 14 amino acids.

This clonotype was counted at least ten times. The rearrangement links TRBV6-5 to TRBJ2-3; TRBD1 is a possible D gene (5 bases). This CDR3 comprises 15 residues. The germline CDR1 and CDR2 sequences are MNHEY and SVGAGI. V gave up 0 bases and J gave up 1 base, with 8 bases separating them. CDR3: CASSYSRDRTDTQYF. The CDR3 DNA is TGTGCCAGCAGTTACTCCAGGGATCGCACAGATACGCAGTATTTT.

In this sample, this clonotype turned up many times. The rearrangement joins TRBV20-1 to TRBJ1-3; D remains unclear. The ends were cut back, 0 bases at V and 0 bases at J, with 12 bases in the middle. The CDR3 has 16 residues. Germline V lookup: CDR1 DFQATT, CDR2 SNEGSKA (reference sequence). The CDR3 nucleotides read TGCAGTGCTAGAGACCCGACATCCAGCTCTGGAAACACCATATATTTT. Its translation: CSARDPTSSSGNTIYF.

This clonotype showed up many times. J is TRBJ1-2 and V is TRBV20-1; D unclear. The V end lost 3 bases, the J end lost 1 base, and 12 bases lay between the germline ends. This CDR3 has 14 amino acids. Germline V gene lookup returns CDR1 DFQATT and CDR2 SNEGSKA (reference sequence). The CDR3 DNA sequence: TGCAGTGCTAGCACAGCCGCTCTTAACTATGGCTACACCTTC. It specifies CSASTAALNYGYTF.

As concerns this clonotype: A read error may be the cause here, since a much bigger clone is one base away. The chain is built from TRBV20-1 and TRBJ2-4; 8 bases are shared with TRBD2. CDR3 size: 18 residues. J was trimmed by 0 bases and V by 8 bases; bases with no gene match: 18. The germline V gene has CDR1 DFQATT and CDR2 SNEGSKA (reference sequence). The CDR3, as DNA: TGCAGTAACCCCCCCGGGCGGGAGGAGCCTTTAGCCAAAAACATTCAGTACTTC. Translated: CSNPPGREEPLAKNIQYF.

This clonotype was seen ten or more times. This chain joins TRBV20-1 and TRBJ2-1; possibly TRBD1 or TRBD2 for D (5 bases each). The ends were cut back, 6 bases at V and 8 bases at J, with 17 bases in the middle. The CDR3 runs 13 residues. Germline V gene data show CDR1 as DFQATT and CDR2 as SNEGSKA (reference sequence). The CDR3 loop reads CSALGALGDEQFF. In DNA form, the CDR3 reads TGCAGTGCCCTCGGAGCGTTGGGGGATGAGCAGTTCTTC.

Ten or more counts support this clonotype. The chain is built from TRBV12-3 or TRBV12-4 and TRBJ2-7; D is tentatively TRBD1 or TRBD2 (5 bases each). The CDR3 has 14 residues. V was trimmed by 6 bases and J by 3 bases, leaving 15 bases between them. The CDR3 is CASRGRSARYEQYF. DNA for the CDR3: TGTGCCAGCAGGGGACGATCGGCGCGCTACGAGCAGTACTTC.

The table lists this clonotype with many counts. The gene calls are TRBV28 and TRBJ2-7; a possible D gene is TRBD1 (5 bases). The V and J ends lost 4 bases and 4 bases respectively, with 17 bases between them. This CDR3 region has 15 residues. Germline V gives CDR1 MDHEN, CDR2 SYDVKM. The CDR3, as DNA: TGTGCCAGCAGTTCCCTACAGGTAAAGGGTTACGAGCAGTACTTC. This gives the protein CASSSLQVKGYEQYF.

The CDR3 DNA reads TGTGCCAGCAGTTCTCCGTGGGGTCTAGACTACGAGCAGTACTTC. Its translation is CASSSPWGLDYEQYF. This chain joins TRBV6-5 and TRBJ2-7; D gene ambiguous. V shed 4 bases and J shed 3 bases, with 16 bases lying between them. Germline V gives CDR1 MNHEY, CDR2 SVGAGI. This CDR3 region has 15 residues.

The chain recombines TRBV18 with TRBJ2-5; D unresolved. The CDR3 loop spans 11 amino acids. V was shortened by 5 bases and J by 1 base, with 2 bases between the two germline ends. Germline V lookup: CDR1 KGHSH, CDR2 LQKENI. As DNA, the CDR3 is TGTGCCAGCTCATCCCAAGAGACCCAGTACTTC. Amino acid sequence: CASSSQETQYF.

This clonotype was detected many times. J is TRBJ2-1 and V is TRBV29-1, with D possibly matching TRBD1 (6 bases). Germline V gives CDR1 SQVTM, CDR2 ANQGSEA. V was cut by 0 bases and J by 3 bases, with 12 bases left in between. The CDR3 has 15 residues. Here the CDR3 reads CSVEDLRTVYNEQFF. The CDR3 DNA sequence: TGCAGCGTTGAAGATCTTAGGACAGTCTACAATGAGCAGTTCTTC.

This clonotype was observed at least ten times. V and J are TRBV5-1 and TRBJ2-2, with TRBD1 identical over 10 bases. The V gene's germline CDR1 is SGHRS and CDR2 YFSETQ. V shed 4 bases and J 6 bases; nucleotides not matched to a gene: 3. CDR3 length equals 14 residues. CDR3: CASSLGQGSGELFF. The CDR3 DNA sequence: TGCGCCAGCAGCCTGGGACAGGGGTCCGGGGAGCTGTTTTTT.

This clonotype was counted at least ten times. This sequence joins TRBV28 and TRBJ1-2; 8 bases are shared with TRBD1. Germline V lookup: CDR1 MDHEN, CDR2 SYDVKM. This CDR3 is built from 17 residues. The J segment lost 8 bases and the V segment lost 6 bases, leaving 20 bases of the junction unmatched. CDR3 protein: CASSPIWHEQGGRGYTF. DNA for the CDR3: TGTGCCAGCAGCCCTATTTGGCACGAACAGGGGGGTCGGGGCTACACCTTC.